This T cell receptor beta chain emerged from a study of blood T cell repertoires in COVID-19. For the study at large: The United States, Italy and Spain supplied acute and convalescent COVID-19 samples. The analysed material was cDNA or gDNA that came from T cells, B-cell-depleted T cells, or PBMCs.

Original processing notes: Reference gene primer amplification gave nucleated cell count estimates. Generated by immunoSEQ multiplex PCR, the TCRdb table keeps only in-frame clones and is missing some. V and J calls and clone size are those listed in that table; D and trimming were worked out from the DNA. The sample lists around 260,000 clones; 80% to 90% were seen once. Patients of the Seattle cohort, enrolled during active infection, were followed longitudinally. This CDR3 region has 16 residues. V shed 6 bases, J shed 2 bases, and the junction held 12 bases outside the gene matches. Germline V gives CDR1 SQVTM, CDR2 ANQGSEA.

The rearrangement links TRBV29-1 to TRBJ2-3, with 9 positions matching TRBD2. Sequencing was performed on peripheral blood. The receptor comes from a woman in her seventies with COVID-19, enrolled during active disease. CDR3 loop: CSVFRGRGGDTDTQYF. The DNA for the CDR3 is TGCAGCGTGTTCCGGGGGCGCGGGGGGGACACAGATACGCAGTATTTT.